A single sample is the source of the 14 T cell receptor beta chains below, sequenced in a study of blood T cell repertoires in COVID-19. Assay used: immunoSEQ multiplex PCR; TCRdb lists only in-frame clones, some missing. The repertoire holds around 100,000 clones, with 85% to 90% as singletons. Sequenced: peripheral blood. All receptors derive from a woman older than 75 with acute or convalescent COVID-19.

J is TRBJ2-7 and V is TRBV5-1; the match to TRBD1 covers 7 bases. V was pared by 4 bases and J by 1 base, with 5 bases of the junction left unmatched. The CDR3 contains 14 residues. Germline loops: CDR1 SGHRS, CDR2 YFSETQ. The CDR3 DNA reads as TGCGCCAGCAGCCGCACACAGGGGTCCTACGAGCAGTACTTC. Translation: CASSRTQGSYEQYF.

The genes are TRBV12-5 and TRBJ1-1; possibly TRBD1 for D (5 bases). This CDR3 has 15 residues. Trimming removed 3 bases from V and 0 bases from J, with 11 bases in between. Germline V lookup: CDR1 LGHNT, CDR2 FRNRAP. This chain's CDR3 is CASGFVGTLNTEAFF. For the CDR3, the DNA is TGTGCTAGTGGTTTCGTTGGGACTTTGAACACTGAAGCTTTCTTT.

J is TRBJ2-1 and V is TRBV15, with TRBD2 matching over 11 bases. The CDR3 is made up of 20 amino acids. Germline-derived CDR1 and CDR2 are LNHNV and YYDKDF (reference sequence). With V trimmed by 3 bases and J by 2 bases, 15 bases remained unmatched. The CDR3, as DNA: TGTGCCACCAGCAGGGAGACAGCCAGATGGGGACTAGCGGCCTACAATGAGCAGTTCTTC. Translated, it gives CATSRETARWGLAAYNEQFF.

The chain recombines TRBV3-1 (or the pseudogene TRBV3-2) with TRBJ1-2; 7 bases are a match to TRBD1. Per germline, CDR1 LGHDT and CDR2 YNNKEL (reference sequence). The J segment lost 8 bases and the V segment lost 1 base, leaving 7 bases of the junction unmatched. CDR3 length: 14 amino acids. CDR3 in amino acids: CASSQGQGARGYTF. The CDR3 DNA follows: TGTGCCAGCAGCCAAGGACAGGGTGCGAGAGGCTACACCTTC.

The chain couples TRBV27 to TRBJ2-7; 9 bases fit TRBD1. This CDR3 has 16 residues. Germline values: CDR1 MNHEY, CDR2 SMNVEV (reference sequence). The junction had 9 bases not matched to a gene; V was cut back by 5 bases and J by 1 base. The CDR3 loop reads CASSKTRDRVSYEQYF. The CDR3 DNA is TGTGCCAGCAGTAAAACCCGGGACAGGGTTTCCTACGAGCAGTACTTC.

The chain combines TRBV29-1 with TRBJ2-7; D perhaps matches TRBD2 (5 bases). Germline-derived CDR1 and CDR2 are SQVTM and ANQGSEA. The CDR3 totals 12 residues. The germline V and J ends were trimmed by 4 bases and 6 bases, with 13 bases remaining between them. This chain's CDR3 is CSVVLGLGEQYF. CDR3 sequence (DNA): TGCAGCGTTGTTTTAGGACTCGGCGAGCAGTACTTC.

The V call is TRBV2, the J call TRBJ1-6; D possibly corresponds to TRBD1 (6 bases). Germline V gene sequence: CDR1 SNHLY, CDR2 FYNNEI. Trimming cost V 3 bases and J 7 bases, with 13 bases left between them. This CDR3 has 15 residues. The CDR3 DNA is TGTGCCAGCAGTGATCTAACAGGGAAGAATTCACCCCTCCACTTT. This encodes CASSDLTGKNSPLHF.

The rearrangement uses TRBV6-5 and TRBJ2-7, with TRBD1 matching over 7 bases. The CDR3 contains 15 residues. From germline, CDR1 is MNHEY and CDR2 SVGAGI. V shed 2 bases and J 3 bases; nucleotides not matched to a gene: 7. The CDR3 DNA sequence: TGTGCCAGCAGTTACATGTCAGGGGGATTCTACGAGCAGTACTTC. Translating gives CASSYMSGGFYEQYF.

The chain joins TRBV7-9 to TRBJ2-7, with D possibly being TRBD1 (5 bases). Trimming left V 2 bases short and J 0 bases short, with 8 bases between. The CDR3 has 14 amino acids. CDR1 is SEHNR, CDR2 FQNEAQ, per germline (reference sequence). Written as DNA, the CDR3 is TGTGCCAGCAGCTTAACAGGCATCTCCTACGAGCAGTACTTC. Translated: CASSLTGISYEQYF. The variable domain in full, completed from reference TRBV7-9 and TRBJ2-7, reads DTGVSQNPRHKITKRGQNVTFRCDPISEHNRLYWYRQTLGQGPEFLTYFQNEAQLEKSRLLSDRFSAERPKGSFSTLEIQRTEQGDSAMYLCASSLTGISYEQYFGPGTRLTVT.

The genes are TRBV19 and TRBJ2-7; 7 bases agree with TRBD2. Germline V gene sequence: CDR1 LNHDA, CDR2 SQIVND (reference sequence). The CDR3 has 14 amino acids. Losses at the gene ends were 5 bases for V and 0 bases for J; bases not matched to a gene: 4. The CDR3 region is CASSVAGSSYEQYF. CDR3 nucleotide sequence: TGTGCCAGTAGTGTAGCGGGTAGCTCCTACGAGCAGTACTTC.

This chain connects TRBV18 to TRBJ1-2; 10 bases are shared with TRBD1. In germline, CDR1 is KGHSH, CDR2 LQKENI. With 5 bases clipped from V and 2 bases from J, the junction kept 2 bases outside the gene matches. The CDR3 totals 14 residues. The CDR3 protein is CASSGQGVNYGYTF. The CDR3 DNA follows: TGTGCCAGCTCAGGACAGGGGGTCAACTATGGCTACACCTTC.

This chain connects TRBV27 to TRBJ1-2; no clear D gene. Germline values: CDR1 MNHEY, CDR2 SMNVEV (reference sequence). V dropped 2 bases and J dropped 8 bases, with 9 bases sitting between them. The CDR3 totals 12 residues. The CDR3 here is CASSLRVLGYTF. The CDR3 DNA reads TGTGCCAGCAGTTTACGGGTATTGGGCTACACCTTC.

The V gene is TRBV28, the J gene TRBJ1-4; D remains unclear. CDR1 and CDR2 (germline): MDHEN, SYDVKM. Trimming stripped 9 bases from V and 0 bases from J, with 11 bases between. The CDR3 covers 14 residues. Here the CDR3 reads CASTEGATNEKLFF. The CDR3 nucleotides are TGTGCCAGTACCGAGGGTGCAACTAATGAAAAACTGTTTTTT.

CDR3 loop: CASSRTSGGAATDTQYF. CDR3 sequence (DNA): TGCGCCAGCAGTCGGACTAGCGGGGGGGCAGCGACAGATACGCAGTATTTT. The chain couples TRBV4-3 to TRBJ2-3, with 15 bases identical to TRBD2. The ends lost 6 bases at V and 3 bases at J; junction bases unmatched: 7. The germline CDR1 and CDR2 sequences are LGHNA and YSLEER. There are 17 residues in the CDR3.